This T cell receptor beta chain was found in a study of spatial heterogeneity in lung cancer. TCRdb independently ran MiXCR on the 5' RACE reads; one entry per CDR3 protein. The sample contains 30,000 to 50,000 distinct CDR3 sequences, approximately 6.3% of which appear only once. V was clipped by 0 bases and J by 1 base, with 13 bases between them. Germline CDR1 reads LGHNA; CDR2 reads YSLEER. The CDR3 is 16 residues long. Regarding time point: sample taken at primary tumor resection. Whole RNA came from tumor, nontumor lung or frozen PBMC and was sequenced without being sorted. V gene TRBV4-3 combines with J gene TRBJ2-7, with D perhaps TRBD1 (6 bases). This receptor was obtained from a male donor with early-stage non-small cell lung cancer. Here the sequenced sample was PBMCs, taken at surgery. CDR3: CASSQEAAGVSYEQYF. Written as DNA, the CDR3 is TGCGCCAGCAGCCAAGAGGCGGCAGGGGTGTCCTACGAGCAGTACTTC.